This TCR beta chain is from a study of shared clonotypes between healthy human individuals. Deep-level assay runs were performed. Genomic DNA of each subset was evenly split across several immunoSEQ plates. Data came from immunoSEQ multiplex PCR; TCRdb stores just in-frame clones and leaves some out. The sample yields hundreds of thousands of clones, almost 95% seen once. This CDR3 has 14 residues. Deletions cut 3 bases from V and 2 bases from J, with 11 bases between. The germline CDR1 and CDR2 sequences are MNHEY and SMNVEV (reference sequence). As defined, naive CD8 cells were CD45RO-negative and positively selected for CCR7, with terminally differentiated effector memory CD45RA+ cells excluded. As concerns this clone: Other DNA sequences in this sample translate to the same CDR3.

Material for sequencing was naive CD8+ T cells sorted from blood. The rearrangement uses TRBV27 and TRBJ2-7; the D gene is possibly TRBD2 (6 bases). This TCR derives from a man aged 30 to 45 in good health. The CDR3: CASSLEGRPYEQYF. In DNA form, the CDR3 reads TGTGCCAGCAGTTTGGAGGGGCGGCCCTACGAGCAGTACTTC.